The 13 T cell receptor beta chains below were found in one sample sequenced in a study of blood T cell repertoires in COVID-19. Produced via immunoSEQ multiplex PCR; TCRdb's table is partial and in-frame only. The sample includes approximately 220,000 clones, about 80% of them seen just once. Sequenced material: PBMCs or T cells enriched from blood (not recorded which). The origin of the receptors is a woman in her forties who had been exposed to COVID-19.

Here the CDR3 reads CASETLSGGNYGYTF. As DNA, the CDR3 is TGTGCCAGTGAGACCCTTTCGGGGGGAAACTATGGCTACACCTTC. The genes are TRBV19 and TRBJ1-2; the D gene is possibly TRBD1 (5 bases). CDR1 and CDR2 from the germline V gene are LNHDA and SQIVND (reference sequence). The CDR3 spans 15 residues. V shed 8 bases and J shed 2 bases, with 18 bases lying between them.

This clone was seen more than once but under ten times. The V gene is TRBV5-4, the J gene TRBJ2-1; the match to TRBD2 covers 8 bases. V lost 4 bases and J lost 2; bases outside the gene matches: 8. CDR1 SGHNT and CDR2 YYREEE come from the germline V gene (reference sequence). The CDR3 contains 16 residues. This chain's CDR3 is CASSGALAGTYNEQFF. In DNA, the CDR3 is TGTGCCAGCAGCGGCGCCCTAGCGGGTACCTACAATGAGCAGTTCTTC.

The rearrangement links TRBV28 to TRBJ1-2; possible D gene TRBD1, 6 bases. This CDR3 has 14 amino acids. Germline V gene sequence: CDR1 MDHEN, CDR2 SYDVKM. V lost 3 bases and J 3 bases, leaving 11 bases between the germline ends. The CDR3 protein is CASSLSPGDYGYTF. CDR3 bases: TGTGCCAGCAGTTTGTCCCCAGGGGACTATGGCTACACCTTC.

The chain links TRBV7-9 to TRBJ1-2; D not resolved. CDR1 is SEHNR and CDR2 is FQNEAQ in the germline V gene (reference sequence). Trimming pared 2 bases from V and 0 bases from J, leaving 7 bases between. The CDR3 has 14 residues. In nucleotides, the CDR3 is TGTGCCAGCAGCTTAAACAGCCCTAACTATGGCTACACCTTC. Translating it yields CASSLNSPNYGYTF.

The CDR3 DNA sequence: TGTGCCAGCTCACCGATGGGACAGGGGAACACTGAAGCTTTCTTT. Translated: CASSPMGQGNTEAFF. The chain has TRBV18 and TRBJ1-1; 9 nucleotides line up with TRBD1. The CDR3 extends over 15 amino acids. V lost 3 bases to trimming and J lost 1 base; unmatched junction nucleotides: 3. Germline values: CDR1 KGHSH, CDR2 LQKENI.

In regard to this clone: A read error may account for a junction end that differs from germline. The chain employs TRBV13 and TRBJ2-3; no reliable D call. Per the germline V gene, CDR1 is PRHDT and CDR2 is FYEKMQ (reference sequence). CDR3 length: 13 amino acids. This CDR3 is CASSVGRSDTQYF. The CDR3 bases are TGTGCCAGCAGCGTAGGGCGGTCGGATACGCAGTATTTT.

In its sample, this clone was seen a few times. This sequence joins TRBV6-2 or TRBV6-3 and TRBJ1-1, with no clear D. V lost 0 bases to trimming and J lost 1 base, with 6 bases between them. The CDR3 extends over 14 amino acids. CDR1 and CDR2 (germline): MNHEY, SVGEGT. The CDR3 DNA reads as TGTGCCAGCAGTTACTCCCATCAGAACACTGAAGCTTTCTTT. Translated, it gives CASSYSHQNTEAFF.

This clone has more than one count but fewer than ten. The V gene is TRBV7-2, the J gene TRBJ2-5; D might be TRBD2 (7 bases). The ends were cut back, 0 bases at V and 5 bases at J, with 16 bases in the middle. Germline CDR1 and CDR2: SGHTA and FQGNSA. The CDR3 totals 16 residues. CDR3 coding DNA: TGTGCCAGCAGCTTAGCGCCGGGGGGCGCGTCGGAGACCCAGTACTTC. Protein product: CASSLAPGGASETQYF.

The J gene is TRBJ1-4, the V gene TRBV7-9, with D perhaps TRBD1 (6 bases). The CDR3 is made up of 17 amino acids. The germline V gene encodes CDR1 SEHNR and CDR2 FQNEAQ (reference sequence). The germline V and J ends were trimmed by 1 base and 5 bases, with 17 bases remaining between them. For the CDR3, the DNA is TGTGCCAGCAGCTTAGGAATTGGGGGCAGGGAGAATGAAAAACTGTTTTTT. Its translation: CASSLGIGGRENEKLFF.

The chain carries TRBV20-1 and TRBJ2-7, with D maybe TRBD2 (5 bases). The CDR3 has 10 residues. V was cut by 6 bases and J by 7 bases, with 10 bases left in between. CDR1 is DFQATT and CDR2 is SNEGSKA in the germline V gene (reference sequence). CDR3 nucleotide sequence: TGCAGTGCCCTCGGCGGGGAGCAGTACTTC. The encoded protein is CSALGGEQYF.

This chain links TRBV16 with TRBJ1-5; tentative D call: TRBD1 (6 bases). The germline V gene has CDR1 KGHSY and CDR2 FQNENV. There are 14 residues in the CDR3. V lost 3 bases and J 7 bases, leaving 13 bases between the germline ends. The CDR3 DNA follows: TGTGCCAGCAGCCAGACAGGCATGAGACAGCCCCAGCATTTT. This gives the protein CASSQTGMRQPQHF.

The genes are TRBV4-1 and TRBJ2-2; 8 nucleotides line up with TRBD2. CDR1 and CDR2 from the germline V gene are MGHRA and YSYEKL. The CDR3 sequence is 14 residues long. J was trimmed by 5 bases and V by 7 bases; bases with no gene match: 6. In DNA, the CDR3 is TGCGCCAGCAAAGGGACTAGTGAGACCGGGGAGCTGTTTTTT. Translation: CASKGTSETGELFF.

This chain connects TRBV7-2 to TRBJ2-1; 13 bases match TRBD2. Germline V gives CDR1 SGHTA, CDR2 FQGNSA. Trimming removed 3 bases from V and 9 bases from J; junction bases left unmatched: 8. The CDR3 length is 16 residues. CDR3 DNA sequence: TGTGCCAGCAGCTTTTTACTAGCGGGGGGGGCCATTGAGCAGTTCTTC. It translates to CASSFLLAGGAIEQFF.